This T cell receptor beta chain was identified during a study of T cell responses to AZD1222 COVID-19 vaccine. Notes on the study in general: All repertoire sampling was performed exclusively after the peak T cell response. Possibly, clonal diversity was underestimated; donors were largely white British and included more females. Vaccine-associated CD4 TCRs ranged over spike, dominating at 160-218 and 743-854.

Analysis merged second doses at about 4 or about 12 weeks. The method was immunoSEQ multiplex PCR; TCRdb's version includes in-frame clones alone and lacks a portion of them. Seen here are around 59,000 clones, 80% to 90% observed once, and the top ten hold over 5%. With regard to this clone: Antigen: not known.

This CDR3 spans 17 amino acids. CDR1 is MNHEY and CDR2 is SVGEGT in the germline V gene. The V and J ends lost 6 bases and 0 bases respectively, with 21 bases between them. This clonotype originated in an adult who received the AZD1222 COVID-19 vaccine. Sequenced material: peripheral blood, taken 28 days after the second AZD1222 dose. The chain joins TRBV6-2 or TRBV6-3 to TRBJ2-7; D is possibly TRBD1 (6 bases). The CDR3 is CASSRPRTVSSSYEQYF. The CDR3 coding sequence is TGTGCCAGCAGCAGACCTCGGACAGTTTCCTCCTCCTACGAGCAGTACTTC.